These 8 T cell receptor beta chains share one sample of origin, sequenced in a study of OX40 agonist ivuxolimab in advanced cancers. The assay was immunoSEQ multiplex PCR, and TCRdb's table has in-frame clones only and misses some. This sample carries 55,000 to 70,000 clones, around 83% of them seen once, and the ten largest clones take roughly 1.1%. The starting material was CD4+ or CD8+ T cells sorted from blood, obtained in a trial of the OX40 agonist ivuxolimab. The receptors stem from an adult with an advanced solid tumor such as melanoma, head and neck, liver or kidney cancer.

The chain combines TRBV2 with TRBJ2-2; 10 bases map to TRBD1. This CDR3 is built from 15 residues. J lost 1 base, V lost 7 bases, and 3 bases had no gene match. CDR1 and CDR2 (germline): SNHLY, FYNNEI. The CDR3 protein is CASTDRGRNTGELFF. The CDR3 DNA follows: TGTGCCAGCACTGACAGGGGGCGGAACACCGGGGAGCTGTTTTTT. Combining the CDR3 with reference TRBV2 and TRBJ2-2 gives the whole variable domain EPEVTQTPSHQVTQMGQEVILRCVPISNHLYFYWYRQILGQKVEFLVSFYNNEISEKSEIFDDQFSVERPDGSNFTLKIRSTKLEDSAMYFCASTDRGRNTGELFFGEGSRLTVL.

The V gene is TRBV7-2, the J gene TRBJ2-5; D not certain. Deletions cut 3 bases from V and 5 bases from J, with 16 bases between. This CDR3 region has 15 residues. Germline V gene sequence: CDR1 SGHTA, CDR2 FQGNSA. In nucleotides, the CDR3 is TGTGCCAGCAGCTTGGTTTTTGATCTAATCGAGACCCAGTACTTC. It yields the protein CASSLVFDLIETQYF.

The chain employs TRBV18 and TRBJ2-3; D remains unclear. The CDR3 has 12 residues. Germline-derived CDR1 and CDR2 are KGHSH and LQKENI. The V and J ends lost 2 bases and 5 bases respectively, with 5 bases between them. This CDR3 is CASSPSQDTQYF. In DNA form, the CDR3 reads TGTGCCAGCTCACCATCCCAAGATACGCAGTATTTT.

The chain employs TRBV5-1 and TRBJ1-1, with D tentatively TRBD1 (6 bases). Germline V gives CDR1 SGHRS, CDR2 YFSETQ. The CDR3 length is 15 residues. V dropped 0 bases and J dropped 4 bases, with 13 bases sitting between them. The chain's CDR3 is CASSLDPGVGTEAFF. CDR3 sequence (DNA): TGCGCCAGCAGCTTGGACCCAGGGGTTGGCACTGAAGCTTTCTTT.

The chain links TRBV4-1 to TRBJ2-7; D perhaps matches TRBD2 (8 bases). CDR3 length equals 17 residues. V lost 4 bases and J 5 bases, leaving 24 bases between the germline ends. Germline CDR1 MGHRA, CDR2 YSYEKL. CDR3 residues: CASSRRTSGQRGNEQYF. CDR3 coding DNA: TGCGCCAGCAGCCGCCGCACCTCGGGACAGCGGGGGAACGAGCAGTACTTC.

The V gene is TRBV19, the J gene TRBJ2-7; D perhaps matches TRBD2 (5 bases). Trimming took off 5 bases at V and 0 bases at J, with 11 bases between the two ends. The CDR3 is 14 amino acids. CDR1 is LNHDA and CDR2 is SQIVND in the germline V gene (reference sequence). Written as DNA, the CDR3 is TGTGCCAGTAGTCCCGGACTCACCTCCTACGAGCAGTACTTC. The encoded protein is CASSPGLTSYEQYF.

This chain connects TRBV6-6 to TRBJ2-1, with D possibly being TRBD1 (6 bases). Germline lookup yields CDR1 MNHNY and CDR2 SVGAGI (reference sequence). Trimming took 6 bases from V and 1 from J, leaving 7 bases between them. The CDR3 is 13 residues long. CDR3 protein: CASRTGSYNEQFF. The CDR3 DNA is TGTGCCAGCAGGACAGGTTCCTACAATGAGCAGTTCTTC.

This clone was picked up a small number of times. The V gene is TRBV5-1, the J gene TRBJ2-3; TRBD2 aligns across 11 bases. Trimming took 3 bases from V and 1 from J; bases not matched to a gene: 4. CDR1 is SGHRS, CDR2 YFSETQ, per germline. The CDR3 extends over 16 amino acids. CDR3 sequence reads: CASSSSTSGGTDTQYF. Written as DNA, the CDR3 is TGCGCCAGCAGCTCCTCGACTAGCGGGGGCACAGATACGCAGTATTTT.